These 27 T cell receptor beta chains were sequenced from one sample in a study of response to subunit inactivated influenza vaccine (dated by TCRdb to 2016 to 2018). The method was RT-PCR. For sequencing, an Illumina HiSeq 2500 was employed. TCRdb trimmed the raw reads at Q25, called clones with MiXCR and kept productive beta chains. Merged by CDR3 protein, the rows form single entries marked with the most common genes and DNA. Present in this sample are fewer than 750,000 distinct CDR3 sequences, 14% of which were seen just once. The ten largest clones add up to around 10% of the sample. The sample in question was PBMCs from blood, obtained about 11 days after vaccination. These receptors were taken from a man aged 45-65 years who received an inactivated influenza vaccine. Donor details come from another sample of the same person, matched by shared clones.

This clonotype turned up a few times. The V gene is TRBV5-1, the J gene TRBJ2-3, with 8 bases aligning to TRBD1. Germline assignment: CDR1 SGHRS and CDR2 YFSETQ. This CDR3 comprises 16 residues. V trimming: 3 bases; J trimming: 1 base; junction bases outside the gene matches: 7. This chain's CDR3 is CASSWTGRSGTDTQYF. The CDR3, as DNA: TGCGCCAGCAGCTGGACAGGGAGGTCTGGCACAGATACGCAGTATTTT.

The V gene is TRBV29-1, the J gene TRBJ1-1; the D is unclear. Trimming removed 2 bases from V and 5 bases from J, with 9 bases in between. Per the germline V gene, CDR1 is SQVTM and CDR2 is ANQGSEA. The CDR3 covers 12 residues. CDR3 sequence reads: CSVETGRTEAFF. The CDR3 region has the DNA TGCAGCGTTGAAACCGGTCGGACTGAAGCTTTCTTT.

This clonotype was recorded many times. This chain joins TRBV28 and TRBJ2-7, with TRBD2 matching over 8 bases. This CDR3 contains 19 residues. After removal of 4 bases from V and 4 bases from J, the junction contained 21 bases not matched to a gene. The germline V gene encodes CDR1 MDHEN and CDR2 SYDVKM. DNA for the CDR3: TGTGCCAGCAGTTCCTTTACAATGCAGGGGACTAGGCAACTTTACGAGCAGTACTTC. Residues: CASSSFTMQGTRQLYEQYF.

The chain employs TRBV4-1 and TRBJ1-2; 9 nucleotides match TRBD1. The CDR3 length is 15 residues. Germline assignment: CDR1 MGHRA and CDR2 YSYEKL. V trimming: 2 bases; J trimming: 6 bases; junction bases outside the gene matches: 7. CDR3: CASSQPGQGRHGYTF. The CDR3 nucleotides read TGCGCCAGCAGCCAACCCGGACAGGGGAGGCATGGCTACACCTTC.

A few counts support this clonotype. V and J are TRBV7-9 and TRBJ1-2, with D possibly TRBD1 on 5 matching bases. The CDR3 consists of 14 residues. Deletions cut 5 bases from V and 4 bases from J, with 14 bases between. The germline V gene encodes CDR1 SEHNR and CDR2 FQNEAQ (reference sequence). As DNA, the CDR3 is TGTGCCAGCAGCCCTACCGGGACTCTCTATGGCTACACCTTC. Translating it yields CASSPTGTLYGYTF.

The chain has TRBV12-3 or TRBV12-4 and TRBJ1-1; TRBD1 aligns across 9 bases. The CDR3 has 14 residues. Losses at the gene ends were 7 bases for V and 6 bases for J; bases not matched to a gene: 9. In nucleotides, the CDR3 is TGTGCCAGCAAGCCGGGACAGGGAGGCGCTGAAGCTTTCTTT. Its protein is CASKPGQGGAEAFF.

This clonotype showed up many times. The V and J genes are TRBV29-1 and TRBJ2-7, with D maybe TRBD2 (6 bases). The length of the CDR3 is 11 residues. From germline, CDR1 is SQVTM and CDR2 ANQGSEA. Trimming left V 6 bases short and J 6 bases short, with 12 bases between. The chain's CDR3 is CSVRDPGEQYF. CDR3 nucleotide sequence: TGCAGCGTGCGGGACCCGGGCGAGCAGTACTTC.

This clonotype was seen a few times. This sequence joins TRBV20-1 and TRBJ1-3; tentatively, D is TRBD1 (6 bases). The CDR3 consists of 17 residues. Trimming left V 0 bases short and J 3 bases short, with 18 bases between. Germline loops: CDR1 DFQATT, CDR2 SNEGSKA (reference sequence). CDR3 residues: CSARDPRGAWDGNTIYF. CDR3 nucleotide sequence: TGCAGTGCTAGAGACCCCCGGGGGGCCTGGGATGGAAACACCATATATTTT.

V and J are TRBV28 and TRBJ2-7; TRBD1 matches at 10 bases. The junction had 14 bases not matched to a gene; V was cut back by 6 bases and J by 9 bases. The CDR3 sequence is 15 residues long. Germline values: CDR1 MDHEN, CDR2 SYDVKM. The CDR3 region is CASRIGGQGMRGQYF. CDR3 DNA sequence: TGTGCCAGCAGGATTGGGGGACAGGGGATGAGGGGGCAGTACTTC.

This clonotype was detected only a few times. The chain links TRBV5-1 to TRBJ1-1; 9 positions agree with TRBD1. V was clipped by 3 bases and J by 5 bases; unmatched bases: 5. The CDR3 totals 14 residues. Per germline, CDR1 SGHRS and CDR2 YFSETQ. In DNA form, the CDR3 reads TGCGCCAGCAGCTCTAGGACAGGGGAAACTGAAGCTTTCTTT. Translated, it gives CASSSRTGETEAFF.

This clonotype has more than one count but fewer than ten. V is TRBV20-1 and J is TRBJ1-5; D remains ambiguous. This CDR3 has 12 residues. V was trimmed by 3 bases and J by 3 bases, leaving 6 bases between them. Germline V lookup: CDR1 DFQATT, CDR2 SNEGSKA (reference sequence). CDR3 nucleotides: TGCAGTGCTAGTGATCTCAATCAGCCCCAGCATTTT. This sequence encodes CSASDLNQPQHF.

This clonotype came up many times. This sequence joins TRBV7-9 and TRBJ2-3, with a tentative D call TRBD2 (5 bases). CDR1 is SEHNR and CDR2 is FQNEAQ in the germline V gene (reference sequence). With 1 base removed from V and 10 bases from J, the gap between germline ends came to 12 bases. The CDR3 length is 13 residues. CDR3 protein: CASSLGSDGAQYF. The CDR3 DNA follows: TGTGCCAGCAGCTTAGGTTCGGACGGGGCGCAGTATTTT.

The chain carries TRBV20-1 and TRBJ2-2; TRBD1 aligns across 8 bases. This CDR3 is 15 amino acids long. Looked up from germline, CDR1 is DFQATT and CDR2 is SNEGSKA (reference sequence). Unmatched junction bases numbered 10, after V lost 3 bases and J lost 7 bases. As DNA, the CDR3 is TGCAGTGCTAGTTCTCCCAGGGGGCGCATCGGGGAGCTGTTTTTT. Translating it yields CSASSPRGRIGELFF.

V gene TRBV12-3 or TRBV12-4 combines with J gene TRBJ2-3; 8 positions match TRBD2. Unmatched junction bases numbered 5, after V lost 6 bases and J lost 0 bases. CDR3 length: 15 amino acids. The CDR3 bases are TGTGCCAGCAGCAACGGGAGGGCTAGCACAGATACGCAGTATTTT. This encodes CASSNGRASTDTQYF.

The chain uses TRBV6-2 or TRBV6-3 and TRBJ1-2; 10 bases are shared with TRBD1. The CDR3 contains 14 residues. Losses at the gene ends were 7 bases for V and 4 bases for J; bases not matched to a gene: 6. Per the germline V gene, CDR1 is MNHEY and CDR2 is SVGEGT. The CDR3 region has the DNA TGTGCCAGCACGACAGGGGGCGCATCCTATGGCTACACCTTC. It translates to CASTTGGASYGYTF.

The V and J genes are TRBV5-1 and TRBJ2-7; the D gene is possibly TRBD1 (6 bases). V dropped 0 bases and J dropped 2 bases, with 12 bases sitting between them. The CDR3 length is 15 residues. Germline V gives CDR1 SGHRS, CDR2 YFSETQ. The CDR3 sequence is CASSLAGTRPYEQYF. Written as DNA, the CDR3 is TGCGCCAGCAGCTTGGCTGGGACACGACCCTACGAGCAGTACTTC.

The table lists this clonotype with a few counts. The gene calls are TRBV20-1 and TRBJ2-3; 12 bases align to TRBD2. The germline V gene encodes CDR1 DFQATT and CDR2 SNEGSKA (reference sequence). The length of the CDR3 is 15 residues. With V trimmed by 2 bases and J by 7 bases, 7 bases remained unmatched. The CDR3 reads CSARLAGGSANTQYF. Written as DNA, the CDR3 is TGCAGTGCTAGACTAGCGGGGGGGTCGGCAAATACGCAGTATTTT.

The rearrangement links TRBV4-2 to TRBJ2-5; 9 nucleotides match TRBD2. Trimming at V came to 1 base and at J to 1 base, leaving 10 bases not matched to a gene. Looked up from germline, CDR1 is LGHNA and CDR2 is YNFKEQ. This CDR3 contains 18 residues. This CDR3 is CASSQGVLAGLGQETQYF. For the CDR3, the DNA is TGTGCCAGCAGCCAAGGTGTGCTAGCGGGATTGGGCCAAGAGACCCAGTACTTC.

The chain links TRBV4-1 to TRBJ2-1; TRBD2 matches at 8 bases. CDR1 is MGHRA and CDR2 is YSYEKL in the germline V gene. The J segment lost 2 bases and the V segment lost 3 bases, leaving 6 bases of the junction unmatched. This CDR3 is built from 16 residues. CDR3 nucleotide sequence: TGCGCCAGCAGCCATTCTAGCGGGCGAGCCTACAATGAGCAGTTCTTC. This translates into CASSHSSGRAYNEQFF.

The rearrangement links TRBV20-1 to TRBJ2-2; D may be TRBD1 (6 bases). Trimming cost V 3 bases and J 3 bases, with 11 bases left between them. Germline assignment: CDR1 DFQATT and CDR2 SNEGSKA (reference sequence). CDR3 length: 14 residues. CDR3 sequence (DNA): TGCAGTGCTAGCCTGGGGGCCGACACCGGGGAGCTGTTTTTT. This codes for CSASLGADTGELFF.

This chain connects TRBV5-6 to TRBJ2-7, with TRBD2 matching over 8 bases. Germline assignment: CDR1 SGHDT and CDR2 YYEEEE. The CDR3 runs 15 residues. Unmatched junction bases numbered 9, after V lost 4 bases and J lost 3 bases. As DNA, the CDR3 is TGTGCCAGCAGCAGCCGCGGGAGGAGAGACTACGAGCAGTACTTC. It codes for CASSSRGRRDYEQYF. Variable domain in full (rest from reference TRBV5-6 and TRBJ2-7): DAGVTQSPTHLIKTRGQQVTLRCSPKSGHDTVSWYQQALGQGPQFIFQYYEEEERQRGNFPDRFSGHQFPNYSSELNVNALLLGDSALYLCASSSRGRRDYEQYFGPGTRLTVT.

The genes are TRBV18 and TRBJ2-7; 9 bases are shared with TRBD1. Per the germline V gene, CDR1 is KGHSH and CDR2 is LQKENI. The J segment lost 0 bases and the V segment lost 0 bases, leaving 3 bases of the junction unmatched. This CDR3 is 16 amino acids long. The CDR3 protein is CASSPPGTGISYEQYF. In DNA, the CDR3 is TGTGCCAGCTCACCACCCGGGACAGGGATCTCCTACGAGCAGTACTTC.

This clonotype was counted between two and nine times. The CDR3: CASSVEGGDTDTQYF. Here the CDR3 DNA reads TGTGCCAGCAGCGTAGAGGGGGGGGACACAGATACGCAGTATTTT. The chain links TRBV9 to TRBJ2-3, with D tentatively TRBD2 (7 bases). The ends were cut back, 0 bases at V and 2 bases at J, with 10 bases in the middle. Per the germline V gene, CDR1 is SGDLS and CDR2 is YYNGEE. This CDR3 is built from 15 residues.

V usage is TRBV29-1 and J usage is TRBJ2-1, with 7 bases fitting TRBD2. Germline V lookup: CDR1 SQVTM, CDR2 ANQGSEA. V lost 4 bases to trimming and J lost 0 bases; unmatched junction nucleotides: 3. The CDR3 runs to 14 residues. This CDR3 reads CSVAAGVSYNEQFF. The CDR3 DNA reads TGCAGCGTTGCCGCGGGAGTCTCCTACAATGAGCAGTTCTTC.

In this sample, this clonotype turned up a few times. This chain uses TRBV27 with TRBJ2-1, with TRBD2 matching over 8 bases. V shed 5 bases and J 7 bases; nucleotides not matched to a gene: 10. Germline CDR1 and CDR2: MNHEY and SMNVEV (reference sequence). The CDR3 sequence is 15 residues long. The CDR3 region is CASSRSGNLRNEQFF. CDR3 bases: TGTGCCAGCAGTCGTAGCGGGAACCTTCGGAATGAGCAGTTCTTC.

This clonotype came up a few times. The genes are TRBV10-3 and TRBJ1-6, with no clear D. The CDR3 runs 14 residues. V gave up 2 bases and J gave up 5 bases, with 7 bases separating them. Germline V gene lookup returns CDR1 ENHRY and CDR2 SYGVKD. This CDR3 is CAISEGQNNSPLHF. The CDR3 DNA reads TGTGCCATCAGTGAGGGTCAGAATAATTCACCCCTCCACTTT.

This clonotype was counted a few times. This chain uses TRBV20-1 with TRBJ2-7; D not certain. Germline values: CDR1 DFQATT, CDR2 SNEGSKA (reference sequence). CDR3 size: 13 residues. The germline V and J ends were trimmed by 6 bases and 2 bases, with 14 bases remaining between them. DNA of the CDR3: TGCAGTGCCCAGGTTTCCCAGGCCTACGAGCAGTACTTC. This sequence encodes CSAQVSQAYEQYF.